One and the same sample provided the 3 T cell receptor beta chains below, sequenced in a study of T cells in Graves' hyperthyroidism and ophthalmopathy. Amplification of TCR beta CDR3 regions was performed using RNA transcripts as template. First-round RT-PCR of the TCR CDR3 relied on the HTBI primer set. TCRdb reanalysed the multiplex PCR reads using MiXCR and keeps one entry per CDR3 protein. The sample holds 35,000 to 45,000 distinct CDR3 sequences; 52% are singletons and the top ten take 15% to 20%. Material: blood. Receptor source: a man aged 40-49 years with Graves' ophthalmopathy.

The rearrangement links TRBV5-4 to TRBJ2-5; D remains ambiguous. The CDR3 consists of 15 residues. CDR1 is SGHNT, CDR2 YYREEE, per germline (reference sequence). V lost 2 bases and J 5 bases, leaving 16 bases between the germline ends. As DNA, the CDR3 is TGTGCCAGCAGCTTCAGCGCTAGGAAGTGGGAGACCCAGTACTTC. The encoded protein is CASSFSARKWETQYF.

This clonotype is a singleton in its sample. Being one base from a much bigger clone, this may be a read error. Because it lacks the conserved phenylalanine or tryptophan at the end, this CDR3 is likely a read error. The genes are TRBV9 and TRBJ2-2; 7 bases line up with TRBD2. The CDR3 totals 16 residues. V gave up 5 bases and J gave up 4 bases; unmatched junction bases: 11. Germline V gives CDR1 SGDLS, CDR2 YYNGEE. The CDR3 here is CASSLLGGTGTGELFL. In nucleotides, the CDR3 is TGTGCCAGCAGTTTATTGGGGGGGACGGGCACCGGGGAGCTGTTTCTT.

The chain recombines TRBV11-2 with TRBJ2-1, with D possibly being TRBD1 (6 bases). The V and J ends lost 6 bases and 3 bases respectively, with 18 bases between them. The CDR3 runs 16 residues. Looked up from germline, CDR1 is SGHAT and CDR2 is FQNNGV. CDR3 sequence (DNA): TGTGCCAGCAGAGATCCCCGGGACAAGGACTACAATGAGCAGTTCTTC. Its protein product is CASRDPRDKDYNEQFF.